The clone carrying this T cell receptor beta chain was detected a few times. The target antigen is unknown. This specimen comes from a study of CD8 T cells in ankylosing spondylitis. Points from the study as a whole: Blood from ankylosing spondylitis patients appeared to carry a characteristic roughly eight-variant TCR beta motif.

Germline CDR1 reads LNHDA; CDR2 reads SQIVND (reference sequence). CDR3 length equals 14 residues. The ends lost 7 bases at V and 3 bases at J; junction bases unmatched: 5. TCRdb re-called the 5' RACE reads through MiXCR, storing one row per CDR3 protein. This table holds around 450,000 distinct CDR3 sequences, more than 25% found once. The sequenced sample was blood, either unsorted or a sorted T cell fraction (not recorded which). The clonotype was recovered from a male donor with ankylosing spondylitis. The V gene is TRBV19, the J gene TRBJ2-7; 11 bases line up with TRBD2. In DNA, the CDR3 is TGTGCCAGTAAGGCTACTAGCGGGAGCTACGAGCAGTACTTC. Its translation: CASKATSGSYEQYF.